This TCR beta chain is from a study of CD8+CD57+ T cells in acquired aplastic anemia. Study information: Across the sorted CD4+ and CD8+ cells, DNA amounts averaged about 3.2 ug.

Genomic DNA was employed as the template in profiling TCR beta VDJ and CDR3. TCRdb recomputed calls from the reads with MiXCR, one row per CDR3 protein. The sample lists 250,000 to 350,000 distinct CDR3 sequences, 45% to 65% occurring once. The germline V gene has CDR1 DFQATT and CDR2 SNEGSKA (reference sequence). The CDR3 covers 13 residues. V gave up 4 bases and J gave up 4 bases, with 11 bases separating them. Patients selected for sequencing had displayed CD8+CD57+ cell expansion by flow cytometry. The clonotype was recovered from a human donor with aplastic anemia. The rearrangement joins TRBV20-1 to TRBJ1-5; D call uncertain. Sequenced material: sorted CD4+, CD8+, or CD8+CD57+ T cells (not recorded which) from PBMCs. The CDR3 here is CSATDGPNQPQHF. The CDR3 region has the DNA TGCAGTGCTACGGACGGCCCGAATCAGCCCCAGCATTTT.